One sample yielded the 25 T cell receptor beta chains listed below, sequenced in a study of CD8 T cells in Susac syndrome. A quantity of 0.5 to 1 ug RNA underwent reverse transcription using random hexamers. TCRdb ran MiXCR on the immunoSEQ multiplex PCR reads and lists one entry per CDR3 protein. The table lists about 150,000 distinct CDR3 sequences, just under 95% of them singletons. The sequencing sample was made of CD8+ T cells from PBMCs. The receptors were sampled from a human donor with multiple sclerosis.

CDR3 amino acids: CASSPTGDEQFF. CDR3 nucleotides: TGTGCCAGCAGCCCAACAGGGGATGAGCAGTTCTTC. V is TRBV7-9 and J is TRBJ2-1; TRBD1 aligns across 7 bases. Germline CDR1 SEHNR, CDR2 FQNEAQ (reference sequence). The CDR3 loop spans 12 amino acids. V lost 5 bases to trimming and J lost 8 bases; unmatched junction nucleotides: 3. Full variable domain (missing parts from reference TRBV7-9 and TRBJ2-1): DTGVSQNPRHKITKRGQNVTFRCDPISEHNRLYWYRQTLGQGPEFLTYFQNEAQLEKSRLLSDRFSAERPKGSFSTLEIQRTEQGDSAMYLCASSPTGDEQFFGPGTRLTVL.

CDR3 protein: CASSLTGRGAKNIQYF. The CDR3 DNA reads as TGTGCCAGCAGTCTGACAGGGAGAGGAGCCAAAAACATTCAGTACTTC. V gene TRBV6-2 or TRBV6-3 combines with J gene TRBJ2-4; 7 nucleotides match TRBD1. Trimming cost V 5 bases and J 0 bases; bases outside gene matches: 7. This CDR3 is 16 amino acids long. Germline V lookup: CDR1 MNHEY, CDR2 SVGEGT.

The V gene is TRBV7-9, the J gene TRBJ1-5, with TRBD1 matching over 7 bases. The CDR3 consists of 14 residues. V gave up 5 bases and J gave up 9 bases; unmatched junction bases: 10. Germline lookup yields CDR1 SEHNR and CDR2 FQNEAQ (reference sequence). As DNA, the CDR3 is TGTGCCAGCAGCCTCGGGACAGAGGTACTGCCCCAGCATTTT. Amino acid sequence: CASSLGTEVLPQHF.

V usage is TRBV9 and J usage is TRBJ2-5; TRBD1 or TRBD2 may be the D gene (5 bases each). This CDR3 spans 13 amino acids. Germline-derived CDR1 and CDR2 are SGDLS and YYNGEE. Trimming took 3 bases from V and 3 from J, leaving 9 bases between them. The CDR3 region is CASSAWGKETQYF. In DNA, the CDR3 is TGTGCCAGCAGCGCGTGGGGGAAAGAGACCCAGTACTTC.

The CDR3 coding sequence is TGTGCCAGCAGTATGGGACACGGCGTCAAAAACATTCAGTACTTC. It yields the protein CASSMGHGVKNIQYF. The chain employs TRBV12-3 or TRBV12-4 and TRBJ2-4; possible D gene TRBD1, 6 bases. The CDR3 runs 15 residues. V dropped 5 bases and J dropped 3 bases, with 14 bases sitting between them.

The rearrangement links TRBV12-3 or TRBV12-4 to TRBJ1-2; tentatively, D is TRBD1 (5 bases). The CDR3 extends over 13 amino acids. V lost 1 base and J lost 8, with 11 bases in between. This CDR3 is CASSLVTAEGYTF. CDR3 DNA sequence: TGTGCCAGCAGTTTAGTGACAGCCGAAGGCTACACCTTC.

The chain has TRBV30 and TRBJ1-5; 7 nucleotides agree with TRBD1. The CDR3 is made up of 17 amino acids. Germline V CDR1 and CDR2: GTSNPN, SVGIG (reference sequence). J lost 4 bases, V lost 2 bases, and 14 bases had no gene match. The CDR3, as DNA: TGTGCCTGGAGTCCAGGGGGGGGTGGTTGGGTAAATCAGCCCCAGCATTTT. Its translation is CAWSPGGGGWVNQPQHF.

The chain uses TRBV11-2 and TRBJ1-2; maybe TRBD1 (5 bases). CDR3 size: 16 residues. Trimming stripped 4 bases from V and 3 bases from J, with 18 bases between. Germline CDR1 SGHAT, CDR2 FQNNGV. CDR3 sequence: CASSSLTQGWYYGYTF. The CDR3 nucleotides are TGTGCCAGCAGCTCTTTAACGCAGGGCTGGTACTATGGCTACACCTTC.

This clonotype was seen only once. V and J are TRBV27 and TRBJ1-2; TRBD1 aligns across 7 bases. This CDR3 is 14 amino acids long. Per the germline V gene, CDR1 is MNHEY and CDR2 is SMNVEV (reference sequence). V was clipped by 0 bases and J by 7 bases; unmatched bases: 5. The CDR3 region has the DNA TGTGCCAGCAGTTTATCGCCGAGGGGGCTTGGCTACACCTTC. It specifies CASSLSPRGLGYTF.

This clonotype was seen only once. The gene calls are TRBV3-1 and TRBJ1-1; tentatively, D is TRBD1 (6 bases). Germline V gene lookup returns CDR1 LGHDT and CDR2 YNNKEL (reference sequence). The CDR3 spans 11 residues. V was trimmed by 11 bases and J by 7 bases, leaving 14 bases between them. Written as DNA, the CDR3 is TGTGCCTCCCGGGGGGGCGGTGAAGCTTTCTTT. Its translation: CASRGGGEAFF.

The chain joins TRBV6-1 to TRBJ2-5; either TRBD1 or TRBD2 may supply D (6 bases each). From germline, CDR1 is MNHNS and CDR2 SASEGT. There are 11 residues in the CDR3. Deletions cut 7 bases from V and 10 bases from J, with 13 bases between. CDR3 protein: CASTMKGGQYF. The DNA of the CDR3 is TGTGCCAGCACCATGAAGGGGGGCCAGTACTTC.

This chain joins TRBV9 and TRBJ2-5, with a tentative D call TRBD1 (5 bases). The V gene lost 0 bases and the J gene lost 2 bases, with 8 bases spanning the gap. This CDR3 is 14 amino acids long. CDR1 and CDR2 (germline): SGDLS, YYNGEE. The CDR3 bases are TGTGCCAGCAGCGTAGGCAGACAGCAAGAGACCCAGTACTTC. Its protein product is CASSVGRQQETQYF. The full variable domain, completed using reference TRBV9 and TRBJ2-5, is DSGVTQTPKHLITATGQRVTLRCSPRSGDLSVYWYQQSLDQGLQFLIQYYNGEERAKGNILERFSAQQFPDLHSELNLSSLELGDSALYFCASSVGRQQETQYFGPGTRLLVL.

The V gene is TRBV2, the J gene TRBJ2-5, with 7 bases fitting TRBD1. The CDR3 length is 15 residues. In germline, CDR1 is SNHLY, CDR2 FYNNEI. The ends lost 8 bases at V and 5 bases at J; junction bases unmatched: 14. The CDR3 reads CASGTGTVGAETQYF. As DNA, the CDR3 is TGTGCCAGCGGGACCGGGACAGTCGGTGCGGAGACCCAGTACTTC.

V usage is TRBV3-1 and J usage is TRBJ2-1; a possible D gene is TRBD2 (5 bases). This CDR3 region has 17 residues. Trimming took off 1 base at V and 0 bases at J, with 13 bases between the two ends. The germline CDR1 and CDR2 sequences are LGHDT and YNNKEL (reference sequence). The DNA of the CDR3 is TGTGCCAGCAGCCAAGGCATCGCGGGTAGCTCCTACAATGAGCAGTTCTTC. It is translated as CASSQGIAGSSYNEQFF.

The rearrangement joins TRBV30 to TRBJ2-7, with a weak D call TRBD1 (6 bases). With 3 bases removed from V and 3 bases from J, the gap between germline ends came to 9 bases. Germline V gene sequence: CDR1 GTSNPN, CDR2 SVGIG (reference sequence). CDR3 length: 12 residues. The CDR3 bases are TGTGCCTGGAGCGGACAGCTCTACGAGCAGTACTTC. Amino acid sequence: CAWSGQLYEQYF. The full variable domain, in which reference TRBV30 and TRBJ2-7 provide the parts outside the CDR3, is SQTIHQWPATLVQPVGSPLSLECTVEGTSNPNLYWYRQAAGRGLQLLFYSVGIGQISSEVPQNLSASRPQDRQFILSSKKLLLSDSGFYLCAWSGQLYEQYFGPGTRLTVT.

The V call is TRBV7-9, the J call TRBJ2-4; a possible D gene is TRBD2 (6 bases). V lost 3 bases to trimming and J lost 5 bases, with 14 bases between them. Germline V gene sequence: CDR1 SEHNR, CDR2 FQNEAQ (reference sequence). The CDR3 is 15 residues long. The CDR3 DNA reads TGTGCCAGCAGCTTTTCTGAGACTAGAGAAAACATTCAGTACTTC. Its translation is CASSFSETRENIQYF.

This chain joins TRBV25-1 and TRBJ2-3; D remains ambiguous. Germline loops: CDR1 MGHDK, CDR2 SYGVNS. The CDR3 length is 13 residues. Trimming left V 4 bases short and J 6 bases short, with 11 bases between. The DNA of the CDR3 is TGTGCCAGCAGTGGGAGCTTAACGGATACGCAGTATTTT. It is translated as CASSGSLTDTQYF.

CDR3 in amino acids: CASGEENTQYF. Written as DNA, the CDR3 is TGTGCCAGCGGGGAGGAAAATACGCAGTATTTT. This chain joins TRBV25-1 and TRBJ2-3; D possibly corresponds to TRBD2 (6 bases). Germline-derived CDR1 and CDR2 are MGHDK and SYGVNS. The CDR3 is 11 amino acids. The V end lost 8 bases, the J end lost 7 bases, and 10 bases lay between the germline ends.

The chain has TRBV11-2 and TRBJ2-7, with a tentative D call TRBD1 (6 bases). V was shortened by 5 bases and J by 3 bases, with 14 bases between the two germline ends. The CDR3 extends over 14 amino acids. Germline lookup yields CDR1 SGHAT and CDR2 FQNNGV. The CDR3 bases are TGTGCCAGCAGCAGAGAACAGGGCTTCTACGAGCAGTACTTC. This codes for CASSREQGFYEQYF.

V usage is TRBV27 and J usage is TRBJ2-1, with a tentative D call TRBD1 (6 bases). The CDR3 has 12 amino acids. Looked up from germline, CDR1 is MNHEY and CDR2 is SMNVEV (reference sequence). Trimming took off 11 bases at V and 5 bases at J, with 13 bases between the two ends. CDR3 in amino acids: CAAADRHNEQFF. The CDR3 DNA follows: TGTGCCGCGGCAGACAGGCACAATGAGCAGTTCTTC.

In this sample, this clonotype turned up a few times. The chain couples TRBV9 to TRBJ1-5, with no clear D. This CDR3 spans 15 amino acids. Trimming took 0 bases from V and 2 from J, leaving 9 bases between them. Germline V gene data show CDR1 as SGDLS and CDR2 as YYNGEE. The CDR3 sequence is CASSVGGGRNQPQHF. Here the CDR3 DNA reads TGTGCCAGCAGCGTAGGTGGAGGTCGCAATCAGCCCCAGCATTTT. Combining the CDR3 with reference TRBV9 and TRBJ1-5 gives the whole variable domain DSGVTQTPKHLITATGQRVTLRCSPRSGDLSVYWYQQSLDQGLQFLIQYYNGEERAKGNILERFSAQQFPDLHSELNLSSLELGDSALYFCASSVGGGRNQPQHFGDGTRLSIL.

CDR3 DNA sequence: TGTGCCAGCAGCCAAGCTGACAGGGGGCTCCGAACGTACACTGAAGCTTTCTTT. Translation: CASSQADRGLRTYTEAFF. The chain uses TRBV14 and TRBJ1-1, with 10 bases lining up with TRBD1. The V and J ends lost 1 base and 3 bases, in that order; junction bases with no gene match: 11. From germline, CDR1 is SGHDN and CDR2 FVKESK. There are 18 residues in the CDR3.

This chain joins TRBV7-9 and TRBJ1-2, with D perhaps TRBD1 (5 bases). CDR3 length equals 13 residues. The V end was cut by 7 bases, the J end by 6 bases, with 15 bases between. Germline-derived CDR1 and CDR2 are SEHNR and FQNEAQ (reference sequence). This CDR3 is CASMGPRSDGYTF. The CDR3 DNA reads as TGTGCCAGCATGGGACCGCGTAGCGATGGCTACACCTTC.

This sequence joins TRBV20-1 and TRBJ2-7, with D unresolved. This CDR3 comprises 14 residues. The germline V gene has CDR1 DFQATT and CDR2 SNEGSKA (reference sequence). Trimming took 3 bases from V and 0 from J, leaving 12 bases between them. The CDR3 nucleotides are TGCAGTGCTAGGGACCGTGGGTTCTCCTACGAGCAGTACTTC. Protein: CSARDRGFSYEQYF.

The chain recombines TRBV11-2 with TRBJ2-4; D possibly corresponds to TRBD1 (5 bases). V lost 5 bases and J lost 6, with 17 bases in between. Per germline, CDR1 SGHAT and CDR2 FQNNGV. The CDR3 runs 15 residues. CDR3 in amino acids: CASSDGHGWSNIQYF. The CDR3 DNA reads TGTGCCAGCAGCGACGGACACGGTTGGTCAAACATTCAGTACTTC.